These 31 T cell receptor beta chains came from one sample sequenced in a study of blood T cell repertoires in COVID-19. Produced via immunoSEQ multiplex PCR; TCRdb's table is partial and in-frame only. This sample has just under 85,000 clones, with about 87% found just once. The sample comprised peripheral blood. Source of these receptors: a man older than 75 with active or convalescent COVID-19.

V and J are TRBV4-1 and TRBJ1-4; 7 bases match TRBD1. Trimming removed 6 bases from V and 7 bases from J; junction bases left unmatched: 5. The CDR3 runs to 13 residues. Looked up from germline, CDR1 is MGHRA and CDR2 is YSYEKL. CDR3 in amino acids: CASRTGASEKLFF. The CDR3, as DNA: TGCGCCAGCAGAACAGGGGCGAGTGAAAAACTGTTTTTT.

This clone was picked up one time. J is TRBJ1-2 and V is TRBV18; D not resolved. The CDR3 length is 14 residues. The V end lost 5 bases, the J end lost 3 bases, and 13 bases lay between the germline ends. Germline CDR1 is KGHSH and CDR2 is LQKENI. CDR3 loop: CASSFYPSYYGYTF. CDR3 bases: TGTGCCAGCTCATTCTACCCGAGCTACTATGGCTACACCTTC.

The J gene is TRBJ1-6, the V gene TRBV30, with D unclear. This CDR3 is built from 15 residues. V was clipped by 0 bases and J by 3 bases, with 9 bases between them. CDR1 and CDR2 (germline): GTSNPN, SVGIG (reference sequence). The CDR3 sequence is CAWSVRGNYNSPLHF. DNA for the CDR3: TGTGCCTGGAGTGTACGGGGAAACTATAATTCACCCCTCCACTTT.

CDR3 nucleotide sequence: TGTGCCAGCAGCCGCGGGACTTCCACAGATACGCAGTATTTT. It encodes CASSRGTSTDTQYF. The chain employs TRBV5-4 and TRBJ2-3; D might be TRBD2 (6 bases). Trimming left V 4 bases short and J 2 bases short, with 11 bases between. The CDR3 is made up of 14 amino acids. In germline, CDR1 is SGHNT, CDR2 YYREEE (reference sequence).

The chain couples TRBV6-1 to TRBJ1-4, with a possible D match to TRBD1 (5 bases). The CDR3 totals 14 residues. Trimming cost V 1 base and J 7 bases, with 10 bases left between them. Germline assignment: CDR1 MNHNS and CDR2 SASEGT. This CDR3 is CASSEGGIGEKLFF. In DNA, the CDR3 is TGTGCCAGCAGTGAAGGGGGCATCGGTGAAAAACTGTTTTTT.

The chain has TRBV19 and TRBJ2-1; D perhaps matches TRBD2 (6 bases). Per germline, CDR1 LNHDA and CDR2 SQIVND (reference sequence). V was shortened by 4 bases and J by 1 base, with 17 bases between the two germline ends. The CDR3 covers 17 residues. This chain's CDR3 is CASSTGGLAESYNEQFF. In DNA form, the CDR3 reads TGTGCCAGTAGTACCGGGGGATTAGCGGAATCCTACAATGAGCAGTTCTTC.

A single count supports this clone. The gene calls are TRBV4-1 and TRBJ1-4; TRBD1 matches at 7 bases. The ends lost 3 bases at V and 6 bases at J; junction bases unmatched: 13. CDR1 is MGHRA and CDR2 is YSYEKL in the germline V gene. The CDR3 sequence is 17 residues long. The CDR3 DNA sequence: TGCGCCAGCAGCCAGTTCATCTCGGGACAGAGGGATGAAAAACTGTTTTTT. The encoded protein is CASSQFISGQRDEKLFF.

The chain employs TRBV2 and TRBJ2-1, with D maybe TRBD1 (5 bases). Trimming left V 4 bases short and J 7 bases short, with 14 bases between. This CDR3 is 14 amino acids long. CDR1 and CDR2 from the germline V gene are SNHLY and FYNNEI. The CDR3 reads CASSATGVRNEQFF. The CDR3 DNA reads TGTGCCAGCAGTGCCACAGGAGTTAGGAATGAGCAGTTCTTC.

The V gene is TRBV10-2, the J gene TRBJ2-3; a weak D match, TRBD1 (6 bases). The V end lost 4 bases, the J end lost 2 bases, and 13 bases lay between the germline ends. Germline-derived CDR1 and CDR2 are WSHSY and SAAADI. This CDR3 contains 15 residues. CDR3 sequence (DNA): TGCGCCAGCAGTGCTAGGGGGTACGTCACAGATACGCAGTATTTT. This translates into CASSARGYVTDTQYF.

Concerning this clone: The sample contains more than one DNA sequence encoding this CDR3. V is TRBV5-1 and J is TRBJ1-2, with D possibly being TRBD1 (5 bases). V was trimmed by 0 bases and J by 4 bases, leaving 10 bases between them. Germline V gene lookup returns CDR1 SGHRS and CDR2 YFSETQ. The CDR3 is made up of 14 amino acids. The DNA of the CDR3 is TGCGCCAGCAGCTTGGTCCAGGGTGCCTATGGCTACACCTTC. Translating it yields CASSLVQGAYGYTF. The whole variable domain, remainder taken from reference TRBV5-1 and TRBJ1-2, is KAGVTQTPRYLIKTRGQQVTLSCSPISGHRSVSWYQQTPGQGLQFLFEYFSETQRNKGNFPGRFSGRQFSNSRSEMNVSTLELGDSALYLCASSLVQGAYGYTFGSGTRLTVV.

The chain employs TRBV5-1 and TRBJ2-2, with 8 bases matching TRBD1. The ends lost 0 bases at V and 7 bases at J; junction bases unmatched: 8. The CDR3 consists of 16 residues. The germline gives CDR1 SGHRS, CDR2 YFSETQ. The CDR3 reads CASSLGGQARGGELFF. CDR3 sequence (DNA): TGCGCCAGCAGCTTGGGGGGACAGGCGAGAGGCGGGGAGCTGTTTTTT.

This chain links TRBV29-1 with TRBJ2-3; 7 bases match TRBD1. This CDR3 comprises 15 residues. V trimming: 2 bases; J trimming: 3 bases; junction bases outside the gene matches: 8. The germline CDR1 and CDR2 sequences are SQVTM and ANQGSEA. DNA for the CDR3: TGCAGCGTTGAAACGACAGGGCTTGGTACAGATACGCAGTATTTT. Amino acid sequence: CSVETTGLGTDTQYF.

The rearrangement uses TRBV13 and TRBJ2-3, with 8 positions matching TRBD1. This CDR3 region has 18 residues. The V and J ends lost 5 bases and 1 base, in that order; junction bases with no gene match: 14. Germline V CDR1 and CDR2: PRHDT, FYEKMQ (reference sequence). Here the CDR3 reads CASSRSPGQGRRTDTQYF. CDR3 sequence (DNA): TGTGCCAGCAGCCGATCACCAGGACAGGGCCGTCGCACAGATACGCAGTATTTT.

The gene calls are TRBV11-2 and TRBJ2-3; 11 bases fit TRBD2. V shed 4 bases, J shed 6 bases, and the junction held 9 bases outside the gene matches. Germline V gives CDR1 SGHAT, CDR2 FQNNGV. CDR3 length: 16 residues. Here the CDR3 reads CASSWVAGGIKDTQYF. The CDR3, as DNA: TGTGCCAGCAGCTGGGTAGCGGGAGGGATCAAGGATACGCAGTATTTT.

The gene calls are TRBV19 and TRBJ1-1; tentative D call: TRBD1 (5 bases). Trimming took 10 bases from V and 4 from J, leaving 22 bases between them. Per the germline V gene, CDR1 is LNHDA and CDR2 is SQIVND (reference sequence). The CDR3 loop spans 15 amino acids. CDR3 in amino acids: CATNLGGGVTTEAFF. The CDR3 DNA reads as TGTGCCACCAACCTAGGCGGGGGGGTGACCACTGAAGCTTTCTTT.

This chain connects TRBV7-9 to TRBJ1-1; D is uncertain. The CDR3 is made up of 13 amino acids. V was shortened by 5 bases and J by 6 bases, with 13 bases between the two germline ends. Germline-derived CDR1 and CDR2 are SEHNR and FQNEAQ (reference sequence). The CDR3 is CASSVWAGPEAFF. CDR3 nucleotide sequence: TGTGCCAGCAGCGTTTGGGCAGGCCCTGAAGCTTTCTTT.

The chain is built from TRBV19 and TRBJ1-1, with D possibly matching TRBD1 (5 bases). The V gene's germline CDR1 is LNHDA and CDR2 SQIVND (reference sequence). This CDR3 spans 16 amino acids. V shed 5 bases and J shed 1 base, with 17 bases lying between them. The CDR3 region has the DNA TGTGCCAGTAGTGCCCTTGGCGGGGCGGCGAACACTGAAGCTTTCTTT. Amino acid sequence: CASSALGGAANTEAFF.

The V and J genes are TRBV9 and TRBJ1-5; tentative D call: TRBD1 (6 bases). Trimming took off 5 bases at V and 4 bases at J, with 13 bases between the two ends. CDR1 is SGDLS, CDR2 YYNGEE, per germline. The CDR3 has 14 residues. The CDR3 DNA reads TGTGCCAGCAGTCTGACAGGAATGAATCAGCCCCAGCATTTT. Amino acid sequence: CASSLTGMNQPQHF.

The chain combines TRBV7-9 with TRBJ2-2; D call uncertain. With 2 bases removed from V and 0 bases from J, the gap between germline ends came to 10 bases. The CDR3 is made up of 16 amino acids. Germline-derived CDR1 and CDR2 are SEHNR and FQNEAQ (reference sequence). DNA for the CDR3: TGTGCCAGCAGCTTAAGTTTAGCCGCGAACACCGGGGAGCTGTTTTTT. This encodes CASSLSLAANTGELFF.

This clone came up a few times. The V call is TRBV6-5, the J call TRBJ2-7; 7 bases match TRBD2. Germline V gene lookup returns CDR1 MNHEY and CDR2 SVGAGI. Trimming took 6 bases from V and 7 from J; bases not matched to a gene: 12. This CDR3 has 14 amino acids. CDR3 sequence: CASSHGAGVREQYV. CDR3 nucleotide sequence: TGTGCCAGCAGCCATGGGGCGGGAGTGCGAGAGCAGTACGTC.

In DNA form, the CDR3 reads TGTGCCAGCAGCTCTAGGGGGGGAAGCGGGAGGTCCGCAGATACGCAGTATTTT. It yields the protein CASSSRGGSGRSADTQYF. The chain is built from TRBV7-3 and TRBJ2-3; 9 bases align to TRBD2. The CDR3 extends over 18 amino acids. Germline CDR1 is SGHTA and CDR2 is FQGTGA. V was clipped by 4 bases and J by 4 bases; unmatched bases: 15. Variable domain in full (rest from reference TRBV7-3 and TRBJ2-3): GAGVSQTPSNKVTEKGKYVELRCDPISGHTALYWYRQSLGQGPEFLIYFQGTGAADDSGLPNDRFFAVRPEGSVSTLKIQRTERGDSAVYLCASSSRGGSGRSADTQYFGPGTRLTVL.

The CDR3 coding sequence is TGTGCCAGCAGCCCCCTCGCTCCAGGGCTCGGCACCGGGGAGCTGTTTTTT. As protein: CASSPLAPGLGTGELFF. The chain recombines TRBV9 with TRBJ2-2, with D possibly TRBD1 on 5 matching bases. From germline, CDR1 is SGDLS and CDR2 YYNGEE. Trimming took 4 bases from V and 4 from J, leaving 20 bases between them. The CDR3 has 17 residues.

The chain employs TRBV5-1 and TRBJ2-1, with a tentative D call TRBD2 (6 bases). Trimming pared 2 bases from V and 6 bases from J, leaving 12 bases between. The CDR3 is 14 amino acids. The germline gives CDR1 SGHRS, CDR2 YFSETQ. CDR3 loop: CASSFNGGFNEQFF. CDR3 nucleotides: TGCGCCAGCAGCTTCAACGGAGGGTTCAATGAGCAGTTCTTC.

The chain recombines TRBV12-5 with TRBJ1-2, with 11 bases identical to TRBD1. CDR3 size: 21 residues. The junction had 26 bases not matched to a gene; V was cut back by 4 bases and J by 7 bases. The germline gives CDR1 LGHNT, CDR2 FRNRAP. This CDR3 reads CASGSWDPSRMGTGGIGGYTF. The CDR3 bases are TGTGCTAGTGGTTCTTGGGACCCGAGCCGCATGGGGACAGGGGGAATCGGTGGCTACACCTTC.

The genes are TRBV7-9 and TRBJ1-2; the D gene is possibly TRBD1 (6 bases). CDR1 and CDR2 (germline): SEHNR, FQNEAQ (reference sequence). The CDR3 is 14 amino acids. V lost 5 bases and J 5 bases, leaving 15 bases between the germline ends. CDR3 protein: CASSPAGVHYGYTF. CDR3 DNA sequence: TGTGCCAGCAGCCCTGCAGGGGTACATTATGGCTACACCTTC.

This chain connects TRBV4-1 to TRBJ1-1; D is possibly TRBD1 (6 bases). The CDR3 covers 16 residues. The germline V gene encodes CDR1 MGHRA and CDR2 YSYEKL. Between the trimmed V and J ends, which lost 0 bases and 5 bases, there was a span of 16 bases. CDR3 in DNA: TGCGCCAGCAGCCAAGAGGTGGGAGGGGGGTGGACTGAAGCTTTCTTT. This sequence encodes CASSQEVGGGWTEAFF.

The chain links TRBV19 to TRBJ2-1; D is perhaps TRBD2 (6 bases). The CDR3 totals 16 residues. The V gene's germline CDR1 is LNHDA and CDR2 SQIVND (reference sequence). V lost 0 bases and J lost 0, with 9 bases in between. The CDR3: CASSIEGTLSYNEQFF. The CDR3 bases are TGTGCCAGTAGTATAGAGGGGACTCTCTCCTACAATGAGCAGTTCTTC.

The rearrangement links TRBV30 to TRBJ2-7, with 10 bases lining up with TRBD2. Germline loops: CDR1 GTSNPN, CDR2 SVGIG (reference sequence). The CDR3 extends over 14 amino acids. V was pared by 4 bases and J by 5 bases, with 8 bases of the junction left unmatched. CDR3 DNA sequence: TGTGCCTGGACAAGCGGGAGGGGATCCGACGAGCAGTACGTC. This encodes CAWTSGRGSDEQYV.

This chain joins TRBV18 and TRBJ2-5; D uncertain. V lost 6 bases, J lost 3 bases, and 11 bases lay in between. The CDR3 consists of 13 residues. Germline CDR1 and CDR2: KGHSH and LQKENI. The CDR3 sequence is CASSRDPKETQYF. CDR3 in DNA: TGTGCCAGCTCCCGAGATCCGAAAGAGACCCAGTACTTC.

V usage is TRBV5-1 and J usage is TRBJ1-2, with D tentatively TRBD1 (6 bases). Trimming took 4 bases from V and 2 from J, leaving 9 bases between them. Germline CDR1 is SGHRS and CDR2 is YFSETQ. The CDR3 is 13 amino acids. CDR3 residues: CASSAGQNYGYTF. The CDR3, as DNA: TGCGCCAGCAGCGCCGGACAGAACTATGGCTACACCTTC. Supplemented by reference TRBV5-1 and TRBJ1-2, the full variable domain reads KAGVTQTPRYLIKTRGQQVTLSCSPISGHRSVSWYQQTPGQGLQFLFEYFSETQRNKGNFPGRFSGRQFSNSRSEMNVSTLELGDSALYLCASSAGQNYGYTFGSGTRLTVV.

This chain links TRBV11-3 with TRBJ2-3; 7 bases fit TRBD2. The CDR3 extends over 15 amino acids. Looked up from germline, CDR1 is SGHNT and CDR2 is YENEEA. With V trimmed by 3 bases and J by 1 base, 4 bases remained unmatched. CDR3 in DNA: TGTGCCAGCAGCTTGGCGGGAGCGGGCACAGATACGCAGTATTTT. Translating it yields CASSLAGAGTDTQYF.